This TCR beta chain was captured in a study of shared clonotypes between healthy human individuals. A single count supports this clone. Its antigen is unidentified. V trimming: 1 base; J trimming: 0 bases; junction bases outside the gene matches: 6. CDR1 is SGHVS and CDR2 is FNYEAQ in the germline V gene. The CDR3 has 17 amino acids. Study-wide results and limits: Compared with clonotypes that all four donors shared, non-shared clonotypes had lower generation probabilities.

Profiling relied on immunoSEQ multiplex PCR, and the TCRdb table lists in-frame clones only, not all of them. The sample contains some 360,000 clones, around four fifths of which appear only once. The specimen sequenced was memory CD4+ T cells sorted from blood. Noted subset: CD45RA-negative fraction. The chain carries TRBV7-6 and TRBJ2-1; TRBD2 agrees at 7 bases. This TCR was sampled from a man younger than 40 in good health. DNA of the CDR3: TGTGCCAGCAGCTTAGAGCCAGCGGGAAGCTCCTACAATGAGCAGTTCTTC. This codes for CASSLEPAGSSYNEQFF.